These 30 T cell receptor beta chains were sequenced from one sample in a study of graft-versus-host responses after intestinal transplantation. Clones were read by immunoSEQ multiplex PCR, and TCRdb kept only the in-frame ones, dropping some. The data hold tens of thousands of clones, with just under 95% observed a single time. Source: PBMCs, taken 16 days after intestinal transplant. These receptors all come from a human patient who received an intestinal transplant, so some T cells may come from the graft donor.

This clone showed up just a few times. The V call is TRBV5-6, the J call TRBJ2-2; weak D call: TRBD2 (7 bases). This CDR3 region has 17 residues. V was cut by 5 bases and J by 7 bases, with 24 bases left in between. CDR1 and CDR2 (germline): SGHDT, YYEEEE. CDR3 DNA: TGTGCCAGCAGTCCGACTTCGGGGGGCGGAATTGGCGGGGAGCTGTTTTTT. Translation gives CASSPTSGGGIGGELFF.

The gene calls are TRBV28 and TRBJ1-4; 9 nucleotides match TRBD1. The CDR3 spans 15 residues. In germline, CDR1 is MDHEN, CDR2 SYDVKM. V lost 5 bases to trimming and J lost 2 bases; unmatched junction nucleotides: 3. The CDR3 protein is CASSGQGKTNEKLFF. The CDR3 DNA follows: TGTGCCAGCAGTGGACAGGGGAAGACTAATGAAAAACTGTTTTTT.

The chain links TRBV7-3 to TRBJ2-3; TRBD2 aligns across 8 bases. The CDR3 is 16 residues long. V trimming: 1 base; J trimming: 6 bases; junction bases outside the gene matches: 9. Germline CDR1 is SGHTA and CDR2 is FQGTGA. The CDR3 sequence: CASSLNREGRLDTQYF. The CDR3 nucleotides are TGTGCCAGCAGCTTAAACCGGGAGGGCCGGTTGGATACGCAGTATTTT.

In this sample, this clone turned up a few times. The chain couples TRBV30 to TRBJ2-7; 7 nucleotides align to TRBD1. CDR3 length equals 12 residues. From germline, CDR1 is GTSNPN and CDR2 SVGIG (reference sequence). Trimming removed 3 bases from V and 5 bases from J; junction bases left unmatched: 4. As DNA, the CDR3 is TGTGCCTGGAGGCCCCAGGGGGACGAGCAGTACTTC. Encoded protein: CAWRPQGDEQYF.

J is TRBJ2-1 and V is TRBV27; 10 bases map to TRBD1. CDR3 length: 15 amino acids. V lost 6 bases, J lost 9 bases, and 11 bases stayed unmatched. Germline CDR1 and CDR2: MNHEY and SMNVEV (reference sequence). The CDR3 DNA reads TGTGCCAGCAGCACCGACAGGGGGCGCGGTGGTGAGCAGTTCTTC. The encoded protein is CASSTDRGRGGEQFF.

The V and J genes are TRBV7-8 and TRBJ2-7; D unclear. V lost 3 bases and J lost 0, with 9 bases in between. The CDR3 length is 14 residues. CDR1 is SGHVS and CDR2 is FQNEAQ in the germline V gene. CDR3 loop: CASSLSYLSYEQYF. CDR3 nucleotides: TGTGCCAGCAGCTTGAGCTATCTCTCCTACGAGCAGTACTTC.

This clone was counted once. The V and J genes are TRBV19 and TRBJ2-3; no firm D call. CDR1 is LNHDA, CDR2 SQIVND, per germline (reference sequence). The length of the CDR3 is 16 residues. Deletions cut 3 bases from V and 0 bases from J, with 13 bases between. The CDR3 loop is CASSIHPASSTDTQYF. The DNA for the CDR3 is TGTGCCAGTAGTATTCATCCGGCCTCTAGCACAGATACGCAGTATTTT.

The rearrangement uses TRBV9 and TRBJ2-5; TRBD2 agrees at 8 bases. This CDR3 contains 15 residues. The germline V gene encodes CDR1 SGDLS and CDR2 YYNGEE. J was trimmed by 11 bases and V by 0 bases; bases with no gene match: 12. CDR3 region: CASSVGIAGIHGQYF. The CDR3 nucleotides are TGTGCCAGCAGCGTAGGAATAGCGGGAATTCACGGGCAGTACTTC.

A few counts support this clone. The CDR3 loop reads CASRENSLAPEKLFF. CDR3 DNA sequence: TGTGCCAGCAGGGAGAACAGCTTAGCCCCTGAAAAACTGTTTTTT. The chain employs TRBV28 and TRBJ1-4, with D unresolved. The germline gives CDR1 MDHEN, CDR2 SYDVKM. The CDR3 loop spans 15 amino acids. V lost 6 bases to trimming and J lost 7 bases, with 18 bases between them. Filled out from reference TRBV28 and TRBJ1-4, the complete variable domain reads DVKVTQSSRYLVKRTGEKVFLECVQDMDHENMFWYRQDPGLGLRLIYFSYDVKMKEKGDIPEGYSVSREKKERFSLILESASTNQTSMYLCASRENSLAPEKLFFGSGTQLSVL.

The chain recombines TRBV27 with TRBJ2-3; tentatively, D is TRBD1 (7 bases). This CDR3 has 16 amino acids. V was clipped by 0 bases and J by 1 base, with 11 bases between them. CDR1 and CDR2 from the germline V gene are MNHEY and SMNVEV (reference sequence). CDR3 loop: CASSLSTGEGTDTQYF. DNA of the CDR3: TGTGCCAGCAGTTTATCAACAGGGGAGGGCACAGATACGCAGTATTTT.

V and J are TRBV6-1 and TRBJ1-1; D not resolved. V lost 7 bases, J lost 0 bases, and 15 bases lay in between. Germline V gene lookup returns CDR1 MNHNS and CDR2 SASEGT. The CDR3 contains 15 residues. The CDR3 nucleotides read TGTGCCAGCAACGTTTTCCCTAAAATGAACACTGAAGCTTTCTTT. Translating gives CASNVFPKMNTEAFF.

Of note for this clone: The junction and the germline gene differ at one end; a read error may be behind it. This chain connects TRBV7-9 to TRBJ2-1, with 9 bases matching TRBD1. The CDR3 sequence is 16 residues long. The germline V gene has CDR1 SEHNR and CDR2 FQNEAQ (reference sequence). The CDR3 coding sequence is TGTGCCAGCAGCTTAGGAGACAGGGGGAGAGACAATAAGCAGTTCTTC. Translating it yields CASSLGDRGRDNKQFF.

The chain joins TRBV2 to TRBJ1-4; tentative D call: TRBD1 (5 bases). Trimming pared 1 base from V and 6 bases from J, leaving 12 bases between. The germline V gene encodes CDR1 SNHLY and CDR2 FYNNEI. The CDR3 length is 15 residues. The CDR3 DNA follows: TGTGCCAGCAGTGAAGGGCCAGGGTTGGATGAAAAACTGTTTTTT. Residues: CASSEGPGLDEKLFF.

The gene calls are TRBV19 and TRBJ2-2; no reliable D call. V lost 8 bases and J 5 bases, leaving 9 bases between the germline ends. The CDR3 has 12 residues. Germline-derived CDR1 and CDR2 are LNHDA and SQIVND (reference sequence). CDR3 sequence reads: CASRYSTGELFF. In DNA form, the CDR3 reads TGTGCCAGTCGTTACAGTACCGGGGAGCTGTTTTTT.

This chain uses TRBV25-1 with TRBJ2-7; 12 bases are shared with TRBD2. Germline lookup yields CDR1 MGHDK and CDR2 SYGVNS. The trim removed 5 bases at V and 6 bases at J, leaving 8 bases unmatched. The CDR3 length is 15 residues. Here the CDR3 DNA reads TGTGCCAGCAGTCCCGGACAGACTAGCGGGAGCGAGCAGTACTTC. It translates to CASSPGQTSGSEQYF.

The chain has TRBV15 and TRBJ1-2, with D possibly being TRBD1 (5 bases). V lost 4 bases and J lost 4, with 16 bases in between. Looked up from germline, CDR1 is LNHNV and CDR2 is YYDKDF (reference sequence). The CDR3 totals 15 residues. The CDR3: CATSTSTGPGYGYTF. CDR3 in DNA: TGTGCCACCAGCACCTCTACAGGTCCGGGCTATGGCTACACCTTC.

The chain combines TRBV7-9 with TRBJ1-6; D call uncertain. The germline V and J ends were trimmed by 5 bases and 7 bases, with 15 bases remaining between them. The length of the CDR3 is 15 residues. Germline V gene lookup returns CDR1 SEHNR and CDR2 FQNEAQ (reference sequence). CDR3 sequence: CASSMQGGPNSPLHF. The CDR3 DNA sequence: TGTGCCAGCAGCATGCAAGGAGGCCCAAATTCACCCCTCCACTTT.

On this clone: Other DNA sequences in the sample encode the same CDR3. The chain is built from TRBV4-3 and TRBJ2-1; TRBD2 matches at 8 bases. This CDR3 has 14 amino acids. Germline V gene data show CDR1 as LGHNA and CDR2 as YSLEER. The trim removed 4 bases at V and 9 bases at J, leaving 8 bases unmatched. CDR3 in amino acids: CASSPGSGSGEQFF. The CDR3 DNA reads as TGCGCCAGCAGCCCGGGGAGCGGGAGTGGTGAGCAGTTCTTC.

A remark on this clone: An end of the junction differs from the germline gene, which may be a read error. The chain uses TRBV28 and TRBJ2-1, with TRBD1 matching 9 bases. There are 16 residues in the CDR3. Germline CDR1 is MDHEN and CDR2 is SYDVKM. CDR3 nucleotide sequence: TGTGCCAGCAGCACCGGGACAGGGACTTTCTACCATGAGCAGTTCTTC. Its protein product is CASSTGTGTFYHEQFF.

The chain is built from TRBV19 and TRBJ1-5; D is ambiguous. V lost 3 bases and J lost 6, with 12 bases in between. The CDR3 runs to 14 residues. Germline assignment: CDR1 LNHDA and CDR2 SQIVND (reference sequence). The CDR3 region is CASSMGPESQPQHF. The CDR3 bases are TGTGCCAGTAGTATGGGCCCCGAAAGTCAGCCCCAGCATTTT.

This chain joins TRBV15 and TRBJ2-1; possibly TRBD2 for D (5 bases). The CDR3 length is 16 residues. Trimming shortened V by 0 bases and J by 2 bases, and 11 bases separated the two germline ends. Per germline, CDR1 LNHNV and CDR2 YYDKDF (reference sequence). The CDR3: CATSRDRGEPYNEQFF. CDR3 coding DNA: TGTGCCACCAGCAGAGATCGGGGAGAACCCTACAATGAGCAGTTCTTC. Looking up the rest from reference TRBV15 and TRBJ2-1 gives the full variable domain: DAMVIQNPRYQVTQFGKPVTLSCSQTLNHNVMYWYQQKSSQAPKLLFHYYDKDFNNEADTPDNFQSRRPNTSFCFLDIRSPGLGDTAMYLCATSRDRGEPYNEQFFGPGTRLTVL.

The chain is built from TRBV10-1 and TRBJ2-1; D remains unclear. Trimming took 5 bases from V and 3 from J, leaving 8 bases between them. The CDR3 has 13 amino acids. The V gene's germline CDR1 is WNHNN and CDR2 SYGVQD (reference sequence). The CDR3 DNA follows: TGCGCCAGCAGTCCCGGAGACTACAATGAGCAGTTCTTC. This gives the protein CASSPGDYNEQFF.

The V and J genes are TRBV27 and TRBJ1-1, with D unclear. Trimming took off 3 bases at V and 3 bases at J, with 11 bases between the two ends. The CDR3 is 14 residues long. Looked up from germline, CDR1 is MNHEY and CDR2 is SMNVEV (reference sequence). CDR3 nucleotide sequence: TGTGCCAGCAGTTTTGTCAGTGCTGACACTGAAGCTTTCTTT. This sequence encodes CASSFVSADTEAFF.

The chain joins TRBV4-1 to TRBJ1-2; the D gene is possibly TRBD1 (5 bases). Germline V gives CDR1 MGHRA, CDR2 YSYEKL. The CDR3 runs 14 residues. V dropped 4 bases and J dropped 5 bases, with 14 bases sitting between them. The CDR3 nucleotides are TGCGCCAGCAGCCCGACCACCGGGGGTTATGGCTACACCTTC. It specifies CASSPTTGGYGYTF.

The CDR3 spells CASSETSGNTIYF. The CDR3 coding sequence is TGTGCCAGCAGTGAGACCTCTGGAAACACCATATATTTT. The genes are TRBV6-4 and TRBJ1-3; the D is unclear. Trimming removed 3 bases from V and 0 bases from J, with 3 bases in between. The germline gives CDR1 MRHNA, CDR2 SNTAGT. The CDR3 contains 13 residues.

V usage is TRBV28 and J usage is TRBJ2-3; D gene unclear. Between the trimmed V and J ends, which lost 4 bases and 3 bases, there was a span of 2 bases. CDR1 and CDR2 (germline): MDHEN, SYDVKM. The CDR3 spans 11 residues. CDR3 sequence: CASSSTDTQYF. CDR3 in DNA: TGTGCCAGCAGTTCTACAGATACGCAGTATTTT.

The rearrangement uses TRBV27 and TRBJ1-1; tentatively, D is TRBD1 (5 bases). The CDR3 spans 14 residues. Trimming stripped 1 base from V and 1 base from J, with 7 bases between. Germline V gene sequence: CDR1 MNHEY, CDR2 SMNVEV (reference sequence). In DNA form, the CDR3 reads TGTGCCAGCAGTTTATTGGGGCCGAACACTGAAGCTTTCTTT. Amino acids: CASSLLGPNTEAFF.

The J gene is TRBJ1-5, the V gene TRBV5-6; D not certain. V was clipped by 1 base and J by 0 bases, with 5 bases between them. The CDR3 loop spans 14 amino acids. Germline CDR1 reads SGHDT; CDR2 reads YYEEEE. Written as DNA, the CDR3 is TGTGCCAGCAGCTTGTACCGTAGCAATCAGCCCCAGCATTTT. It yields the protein CASSLYRSNQPQHF.

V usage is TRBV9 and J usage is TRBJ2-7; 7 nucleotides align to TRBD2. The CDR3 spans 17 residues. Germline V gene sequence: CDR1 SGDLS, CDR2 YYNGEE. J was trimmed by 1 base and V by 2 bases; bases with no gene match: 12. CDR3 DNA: TGTGCCAGCAGCGTCGGTCCAAGACCGGGACTATCCTACGAGCAGTACTTC. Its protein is CASSVGPRPGLSYEQYF.

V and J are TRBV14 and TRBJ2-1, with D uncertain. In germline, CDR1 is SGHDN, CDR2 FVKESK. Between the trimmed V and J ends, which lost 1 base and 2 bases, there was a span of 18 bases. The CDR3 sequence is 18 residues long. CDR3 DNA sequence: TGTGCCAGCAGCCAAGGGGCGGAGCGCTCAGCCGCCTACAATGAGCAGTTCTTC. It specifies CASSQGAERSAAYNEQFF.